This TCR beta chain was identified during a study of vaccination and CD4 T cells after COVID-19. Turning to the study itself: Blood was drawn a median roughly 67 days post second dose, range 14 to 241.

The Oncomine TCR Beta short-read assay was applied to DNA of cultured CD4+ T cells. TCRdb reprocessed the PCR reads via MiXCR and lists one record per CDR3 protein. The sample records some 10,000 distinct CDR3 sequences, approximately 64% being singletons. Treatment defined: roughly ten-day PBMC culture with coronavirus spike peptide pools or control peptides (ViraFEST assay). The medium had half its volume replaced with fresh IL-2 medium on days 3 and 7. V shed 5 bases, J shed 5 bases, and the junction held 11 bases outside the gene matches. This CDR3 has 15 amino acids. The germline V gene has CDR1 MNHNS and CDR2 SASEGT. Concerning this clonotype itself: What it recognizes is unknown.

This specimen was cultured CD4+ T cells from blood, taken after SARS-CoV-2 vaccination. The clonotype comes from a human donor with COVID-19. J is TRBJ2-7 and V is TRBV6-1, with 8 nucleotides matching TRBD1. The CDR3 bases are TGTGCCAGCAGTCCACCGGGCAGGGGGCCCCACGAGCAGTACTTC. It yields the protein CASSPPGRGPHEQYF.